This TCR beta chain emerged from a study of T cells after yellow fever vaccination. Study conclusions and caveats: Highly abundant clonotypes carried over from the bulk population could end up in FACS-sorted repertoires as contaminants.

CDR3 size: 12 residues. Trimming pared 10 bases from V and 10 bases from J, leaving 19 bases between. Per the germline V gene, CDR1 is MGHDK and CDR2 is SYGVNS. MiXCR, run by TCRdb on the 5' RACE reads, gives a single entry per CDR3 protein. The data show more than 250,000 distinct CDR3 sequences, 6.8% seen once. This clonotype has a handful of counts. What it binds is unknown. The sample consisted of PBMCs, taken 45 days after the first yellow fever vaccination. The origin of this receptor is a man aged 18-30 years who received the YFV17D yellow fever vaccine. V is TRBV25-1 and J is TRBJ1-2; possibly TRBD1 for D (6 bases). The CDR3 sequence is CATLQGKYDYTF. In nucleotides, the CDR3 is TGTGCCACCCTACAGGGTAAATACGACTACACCTTC.